This T cell receptor (beta chain) was sequenced in a study of cytomegalovirus exposure and HLA in healthy donors. Both 60 Vbeta primers and 13 Jbeta primers went into the PCR. The data were produced by immunoSEQ multiplex PCR, yet TCRdb's version contains in-frame clones alone and is incomplete. The table has around 170,000 clones, 81% seen once. This clone has a handful of counts. The CDR3 contains 13 residues. With 0 bases removed from V and 4 bases from J, the gap between germline ends came to 9 bases. Germline V gene lookup returns CDR1 GTSNPN and CDR2 SVGIG (reference sequence). The chain uses TRBV30 and TRBJ1-1, with a tentative D call TRBD1 (5 bases). The specimen was PBMCs. The clonotype was recovered from a middle-aged man in good health and CMV-seronegative. In nucleotides, the CDR3 is TGTGCCTGGAGTGTTCAGGGCCCCACTGAAGCTTTCTTT. It is translated as CAWSVQGPTEAFF.